One sample yielded the 4 T cell receptor beta chains listed below, sequenced in a study of cytomegalovirus exposure and HLA in healthy donors. Both 60 Vbeta primers and 13 Jbeta primers went into the PCR. TCRdb's copy holds only in-frame clones and misses some; the assay was immunoSEQ multiplex PCR. The sample has approximately 200,000 clones, over 60% seen once; the top ten hold more than 4.5%. Sequenced: PBMCs. The source is a man aged 25 to 40 in good health and CMV-seropositive.

The genes are TRBV30 and TRBJ1-2, with D maybe TRBD1 (6 bases). The CDR3 loop spans 11 amino acids. Germline V gene lookup returns CDR1 GTSNPN and CDR2 SVGIG (reference sequence). Deletions cut 5 bases from V and 8 bases from J, with 12 bases between. CDR3 nucleotide sequence: TGTGCCTGGGGCCAAGGGGGAGGCTACACCTTC. This encodes CAWGQGGGYTF.

This chain uses TRBV7-2 with TRBJ2-7, with 7 positions matching TRBD1. The junction had 2 bases not matched to a gene; V was cut back by 1 base and J by 2 bases. CDR1 is SGHTA, CDR2 FQGNSA, per germline. This CDR3 contains 14 residues. CDR3 amino acids: CASSLETGAYEQYF. The CDR3 DNA is TGTGCCAGCAGCTTAGAAACAGGGGCCTACGAGCAGTACTTC.

With regard to this clone: This sample includes further DNA sequences coding for the same CDR3. The chain joins TRBV11-2 to TRBJ1-2; a weak D match, TRBD1 (6 bases). The CDR3 covers 13 residues. Trimming removed 4 bases at V and 8 bases at J, with 14 bases between. The germline V gene has CDR1 SGHAT and CDR2 FQNNGV. The CDR3 loop is CASSSLTGLGYTF. CDR3 DNA sequence: TGTGCCAGCAGCTCGCTGACAGGCCTGGGCTACACCTTC.

This sequence joins TRBV10-1 and TRBJ2-5; 7 nucleotides align to TRBD1. The V segment lost 8 bases and the J segment 5 bases; nucleotides outside the gene matches: 8. CDR1 and CDR2 from the germline V gene are WNHNN and SYGVQD (reference sequence). The CDR3 runs to 13 residues. CDR3 nucleotides: TGCGCCAGCCCCCGAGGGGGCGAGGAGACCCAGTACTTC. This translates into CASPRGGEETQYF.